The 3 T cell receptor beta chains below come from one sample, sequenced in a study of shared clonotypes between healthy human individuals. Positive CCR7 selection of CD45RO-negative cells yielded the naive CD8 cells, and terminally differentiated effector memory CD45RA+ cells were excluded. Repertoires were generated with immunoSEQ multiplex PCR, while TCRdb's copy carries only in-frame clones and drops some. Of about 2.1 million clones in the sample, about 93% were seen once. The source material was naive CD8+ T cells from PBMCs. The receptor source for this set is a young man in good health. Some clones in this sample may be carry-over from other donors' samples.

The CDR3 loop reads CASSTSGTGTYEQYF. The CDR3 coding sequence is TGCGCCAGCAGCACATCCGGGACAGGAACCTACGAGCAGTACTTC. The chain uses TRBV4-1 and TRBJ2-5; 8 positions agree with TRBD1. The DNA end is a closer match to TRBJ2-7, so the J assignment may be wrong. Per the germline V gene, CDR1 is MGHRA and CDR2 is YSYEKL. CDR3 length: 15 amino acids.

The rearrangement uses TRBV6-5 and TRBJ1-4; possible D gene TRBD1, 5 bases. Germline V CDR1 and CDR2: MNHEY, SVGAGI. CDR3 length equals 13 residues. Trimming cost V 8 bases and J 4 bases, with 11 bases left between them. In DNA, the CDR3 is TGTGCCAGCCAGGGTGGCCGTAATGAAAAACTGTTTTTT. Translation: CASQGGRNEKLFF.

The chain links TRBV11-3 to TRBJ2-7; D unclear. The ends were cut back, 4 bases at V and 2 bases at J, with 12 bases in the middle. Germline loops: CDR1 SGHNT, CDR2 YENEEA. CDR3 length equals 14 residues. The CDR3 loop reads CASSSPAAPYEQYF. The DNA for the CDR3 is TGTGCCAGCAGCTCCCCGGCAGCCCCCTACGAGCAGTACTTC. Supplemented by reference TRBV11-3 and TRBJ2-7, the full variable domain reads EAGVVQSPRYKIIEKKQPVAFWCNPISGHNTLYWYLQNLGQGPELLIRYENEEAVDDSQLPKDRFSAERLKGVDSTLKIQPAELGDSAVYLCASSSPAAPYEQYFGPGTRLTVT.